What follows are 25 T cell receptor beta chains derived from one specimen sequenced in a study of neoadjuvant anti-PD-1 for oral cavity cancer. The table came from immunoSEQ multiplex PCR; TCRdb's copy has only in-frame clones and leaves some out. In the table there are 30,000 or so clones, around four fifths of which are singletons. Time point defined: after neoadjuvant nivolumab, at surgical resection. This sample comprised PBMCs, obtained after nivolumab (anti-PD-1) treatment. These receptors came from a person aged 40 to 85 with oral cavity squamous cell carcinoma.

This chain uses TRBV4-1 with TRBJ1-3; no firm D call. Per germline, CDR1 MGHRA and CDR2 YSYEKL. Trimming left V 1 base short and J 0 bases short, with 7 bases between. The CDR3 is 15 amino acids. This CDR3 reads CASSQGRNSGNTIYF. CDR3 in DNA: TGCGCCAGCAGCCAAGGTCGGAACTCTGGAAACACCATATATTTT.

In this sample, this clone turned up once. The J gene is TRBJ2-2, the V gene TRBV5-1; D gene ambiguous. Trimming took off 2 bases at V and 4 bases at J, with 6 bases between the two ends. The CDR3 is 13 residues long. Germline CDR1 reads SGHRS; CDR2 reads YFSETQ. Written as DNA, the CDR3 is TGCGCCAGCAGCTTAGGTGCCACCGGGGAGCTGTTTTTT. Translation gives CASSLGATGELFF. The full variable domain, in which reference TRBV5-1 and TRBJ2-2 provide the parts outside the CDR3, is KAGVTQTPRYLIKTRGQQVTLSCSPISGHRSVSWYQQTPGQGLQFLFEYFSETQRNKGNFPGRFSGRQFSNSRSEMNVSTLELGDSALYLCASSLGATGELFFGEGSRLTVL.

The chain carries TRBV5-4 and TRBJ1-2; no clear D. Trimming pared 3 bases from V and 2 bases from J, leaving 14 bases between. CDR1 and CDR2 (germline): SGHNT, YYREEE (reference sequence). This CDR3 is 15 amino acids long. In DNA form, the CDR3 reads TGTGCCAGCAGCTCCGACGGCCAGATCAACTATGGCTACACCTTC. It is translated as CASSSDGQINYGYTF. The entire variable domain, with the rest obtained from reference TRBV5-4 and TRBJ1-2, is as follows: ETGVTQSPTHLIKTRGQQVTLRCSSQSGHNTVSWYQQALGQGPQFIFQYYREEENGRGNFPPRFSGLQFPNYSSELNVNALELDDSALYLCASSSDGQINYGYTFGSGTRLTVV.

The chain carries TRBV28 and TRBJ2-2; a weak D match, TRBD1 (5 bases). Trimming shortened V by 7 bases and J by 4 bases, and 13 bases separated the two germline ends. The CDR3 totals 14 residues. Germline-derived CDR1 and CDR2 are MDHEN and SYDVKM. CDR3 sequence reads: CASKEQVTTGELFF. The CDR3, as DNA: TGTGCCAGCAAGGAACAGGTCACCACCGGGGAGCTGTTTTTT.

The chain employs TRBV18 and TRBJ2-7; TRBD2 is a possible D gene (6 bases). This CDR3 is 13 amino acids long. V dropped 5 bases and J dropped 6 bases, with 14 bases sitting between them. Germline CDR1 reads KGHSH; CDR2 reads LQKENI. In DNA form, the CDR3 reads TGTGCCAGCTCATCGGGGGTGGAGGGCGAGCAGTACTTC. This translates into CASSSGVEGEQYF.

This clone rates as medium-sized. The rearrangement uses TRBV6-5 and TRBJ2-7, with 7 bases matching TRBD1. J gave up 3 bases and V 3 bases, and 5 bases lay outside the gene matches. The CDR3 contains 14 residues. Germline values: CDR1 MNHEY, CDR2 SVGAGI. The CDR3 DNA follows: TGTGCCAGCAGTTATGGGCAGGGGGACTACGAGCAGTACTTC. Residues: CASSYGQGDYEQYF.

The chain combines TRBV7-8 with TRBJ1-5; TRBD1 matches at 7 bases. The junction had 10 bases not matched to a gene; V was cut back by 5 bases and J by 3 bases. CDR3 length: 16 amino acids. Per germline, CDR1 SGHVS and CDR2 FQNEAQ. The CDR3 reads CASSPEIGTVNQPQHF. Written as DNA, the CDR3 is TGTGCCAGCAGCCCCGAAATCGGGACAGTCAATCAGCCCCAGCATTTT.

The chain employs TRBV5-4 and TRBJ2-1; D not resolved. The germline V and J ends were trimmed by 0 bases and 3 bases, with 13 bases remaining between them. The CDR3 has 16 residues. CDR1 and CDR2 from the germline V gene are SGHNT and YYREEE (reference sequence). The CDR3 loop reads CASSLGSRIGYNEQFF. The CDR3 DNA sequence: TGTGCCAGCAGCTTGGGAAGTAGGATCGGCTACAATGAGCAGTTCTTC.

The CDR3 is CASSPSGGASYNEQFF. CDR3 bases: TGTGCCAGCAGCCCTAGCGGGGGGGCTTCATACAATGAGCAGTTCTTC. This rearrangement joins TRBV4-2 to TRBJ2-1; 12 nucleotides line up with TRBD2. This CDR3 has 16 amino acids. The germline gives CDR1 LGHNA, CDR2 YNFKEQ. With V trimmed by 4 bases and J by 4 bases, 5 bases remained unmatched.

By proportion, this clone is medium-sized. The chain recombines TRBV25-1 with TRBJ1-1, with D possibly being TRBD1 (5 bases). This CDR3 has 13 amino acids. Looked up from germline, CDR1 is MGHDK and CDR2 is SYGVNS. Trimming removed 7 bases from V and 1 base from J, with 10 bases in between. The CDR3 here is CASTRGWNTEAFF. The CDR3 nucleotides read TGTGCCAGCACCCGGGGGTGGAACACTGAAGCTTTCTTT.

The chain has TRBV4-2 and TRBJ1-5; 8 bases match TRBD1. The CDR3 has 15 residues. Germline CDR1 reads LGHNA; CDR2 reads YNFKEQ. V lost 1 base, J lost 2 bases, and 1 base stayed unmatched. CDR3 protein: CASSQADRGNQPQHF. The CDR3 DNA is TGTGCCAGCAGCCAAGCGGACAGGGGCAATCAGCCCCAGCATTTT.

The rearrangement uses TRBV6-5 and TRBJ1-1; possible D gene TRBD1, 5 bases. Per the germline V gene, CDR1 is MNHEY and CDR2 is SVGAGI. The germline V and J ends were trimmed by 5 bases and 3 bases, with 16 bases remaining between them. The CDR3 runs to 15 residues. The CDR3 loop reads CASSRTPVGDTEAFF. The CDR3 DNA is TGTGCCAGCAGTCGGACACCCGTCGGGGACACTGAAGCTTTCTTT.

This clone was seen only once. This rearrangement joins TRBV11-3 to TRBJ2-3, with 13 bases fitting TRBD2. The germline V gene has CDR1 SGHNT and CDR2 YENEEA. Germline trimming cut 5 bases from V and 0 bases from J; bases unmatched to any gene: 5. This CDR3 is built from 17 residues. CDR3 DNA: TGTGCCAGCAGCAGCGGACTAGCGGGGGTTAGCACAGATACGCAGTATTTT. Its protein is CASSSGLAGVSTDTQYF.

The CDR3 region is CASSRDTQSTDTQYF. Here the CDR3 DNA reads TGTGCCAGCAGCCGGGACACCCAAAGCACAGATACGCAGTATTTT. The chain has TRBV5-6 and TRBJ2-3, with a possible D match to TRBD1 (6 bases). CDR1 and CDR2 from the germline V gene are SGHDT and YYEEEE. The V end lost 4 bases, the J end lost 0 bases, and 12 bases lay between the germline ends. The CDR3 is made up of 15 amino acids.

The chain recombines TRBV27 with TRBJ1-1, with D hard to call. With 3 bases removed from V and 3 bases from J, the gap between germline ends came to 14 bases. The CDR3 has 15 amino acids. Germline CDR1 reads MNHEY; CDR2 reads SMNVEV (reference sequence). The CDR3, as DNA: TGTGCCAGCAGTTTTATTTCCGCAGGAGACACTGAAGCTTTCTTT. Translating it yields CASSFISAGDTEAFF.

The chain combines TRBV4-2 with TRBJ2-3; a possible D gene is TRBD1 (6 bases). The CDR3 length is 15 residues. Trimming stripped 0 bases from V and 0 bases from J, with 7 bases between. Germline lookup yields CDR1 LGHNA and CDR2 YNFKEQ. The CDR3 DNA reads TGTGCCAGCAGCCAAGATAGGGGGAGCACAGATACGCAGTATTTT. Translated, it gives CASSQDRGSTDTQYF.

The chain employs TRBV14 and TRBJ1-2, with D perhaps TRBD1 (5 bases). The CDR3 spans 14 residues. V dropped 0 bases and J dropped 3 bases, with 8 bases sitting between them. Germline assignment: CDR1 SGHDN and CDR2 FVKESK. The CDR3 region is CASSQDRADYGYTF. CDR3 bases: TGTGCCAGCAGCCAAGACAGGGCGGACTATGGCTACACCTTC.

The chain joins TRBV15 to TRBJ2-7, with D possibly being TRBD1 (6 bases). CDR1 is LNHNV and CDR2 is YYDKDF in the germline V gene (reference sequence). The CDR3 has 13 amino acids. V was cut by 1 base and J by 6 bases, with 10 bases left in between. CDR3: CATSRGGPAEQYF. CDR3 in DNA: TGTGCCACCAGCAGAGGGGGGCCGGCCGAGCAGTACTTC.

The chain joins TRBV7-6 to TRBJ2-7; D uncertain. V gave up 1 base and J gave up 3 bases, with 10 bases separating them. This CDR3 comprises 14 residues. The germline V gene has CDR1 SGHVS and CDR2 FNYEAQ. CDR3 amino acids: CASSLVGYDYEQYF. The CDR3 DNA follows: TGTGCCAGCAGCTTAGTAGGGTATGACTACGAGCAGTACTTC. Variable domain in full (rest from reference TRBV7-6 and TRBJ2-7): GAGVSQSPRYKVTKRGQDVALRCDPISGHVSLYWYRQALGQGPEFLTYFNYEAQQDKSGLPNDRFSAERPEGSISTLTIQRTEQRDSAMYRCASSLVGYDYEQYFGPGTRLTVT.

As concerns this clone: Compared with germline, one end of the junction differs, possibly owing to a read error. This chain connects TRBV7-2 to TRBJ1-2; 9 bases align to TRBD1. Germline loops: CDR1 SGHTA, CDR2 FQGNSA. This CDR3 spans 14 amino acids. Written as DNA, the CDR3 is TGTGCCAGCAGCTTATCCGGGACAGGGATATTCCGGAACTTC. Its translation: CASSLSGTGIFRNF.

The chain carries TRBV6-6 and TRBJ1-2, with D perhaps matching TRBD1 (6 bases). The ends were cut back, 3 bases at V and 8 bases at J, with 13 bases in the middle. This CDR3 is 13 amino acids long. From germline, CDR1 is MNHNY and CDR2 SVGAGI (reference sequence). The CDR3 coding sequence is TGTGCCAGCAGTTATGGGGGCGCGACAGGCTACACCTTC. It specifies CASSYGGATGYTF.

This chain joins TRBV11-2 and TRBJ1-1; D call uncertain. The germline gives CDR1 SGHAT, CDR2 FQNNGV. The CDR3 contains 15 residues. V lost 5 bases and J 1 base, leaving 14 bases between the germline ends. CDR3 sequence: CASSTGLTPNTEAFF. The CDR3 DNA is TGTGCCAGCAGCACTGGACTTACTCCGAACACTGAAGCTTTCTTT.

J is TRBJ1-3 and V is TRBV5-6; no definite D call. The V gene lost 5 bases and the J gene lost 4 bases, with 10 bases spanning the gap. Looked up from germline, CDR1 is SGHDT and CDR2 is YYEEEE. CDR3 length: 13 amino acids. DNA for the CDR3: TGTGCCAGCAGTCCCACCCCAGGAAACACCATATATTTT. This translates into CASSPTPGNTIYF.

The J gene is TRBJ2-1, the V gene TRBV5-1, with TRBD1 identical over 7 bases. The germline CDR1 and CDR2 sequences are SGHRS and YFSETQ. The CDR3 sequence is 17 residues long. Trimming cost V 5 bases and J 9 bases; bases outside gene matches: 20. CDR3 loop: CASSSGTDHLPTTEQFF. CDR3 nucleotides: TGCGCCAGCAGTTCCGGGACAGATCATCTGCCTACAACTGAGCAGTTCTTC.

The rearrangement uses TRBV28 and TRBJ2-7; D ambiguous. Germline V CDR1 and CDR2: MDHEN, SYDVKM. Trimming cost V 6 bases and J 5 bases, with 11 bases left between them. CDR3 length: 12 residues. The CDR3 DNA reads as TGTGCCAGCAGAGATTTTTCCGACGAGCAGTACTTC. This translates into CASRDFSDEQYF.